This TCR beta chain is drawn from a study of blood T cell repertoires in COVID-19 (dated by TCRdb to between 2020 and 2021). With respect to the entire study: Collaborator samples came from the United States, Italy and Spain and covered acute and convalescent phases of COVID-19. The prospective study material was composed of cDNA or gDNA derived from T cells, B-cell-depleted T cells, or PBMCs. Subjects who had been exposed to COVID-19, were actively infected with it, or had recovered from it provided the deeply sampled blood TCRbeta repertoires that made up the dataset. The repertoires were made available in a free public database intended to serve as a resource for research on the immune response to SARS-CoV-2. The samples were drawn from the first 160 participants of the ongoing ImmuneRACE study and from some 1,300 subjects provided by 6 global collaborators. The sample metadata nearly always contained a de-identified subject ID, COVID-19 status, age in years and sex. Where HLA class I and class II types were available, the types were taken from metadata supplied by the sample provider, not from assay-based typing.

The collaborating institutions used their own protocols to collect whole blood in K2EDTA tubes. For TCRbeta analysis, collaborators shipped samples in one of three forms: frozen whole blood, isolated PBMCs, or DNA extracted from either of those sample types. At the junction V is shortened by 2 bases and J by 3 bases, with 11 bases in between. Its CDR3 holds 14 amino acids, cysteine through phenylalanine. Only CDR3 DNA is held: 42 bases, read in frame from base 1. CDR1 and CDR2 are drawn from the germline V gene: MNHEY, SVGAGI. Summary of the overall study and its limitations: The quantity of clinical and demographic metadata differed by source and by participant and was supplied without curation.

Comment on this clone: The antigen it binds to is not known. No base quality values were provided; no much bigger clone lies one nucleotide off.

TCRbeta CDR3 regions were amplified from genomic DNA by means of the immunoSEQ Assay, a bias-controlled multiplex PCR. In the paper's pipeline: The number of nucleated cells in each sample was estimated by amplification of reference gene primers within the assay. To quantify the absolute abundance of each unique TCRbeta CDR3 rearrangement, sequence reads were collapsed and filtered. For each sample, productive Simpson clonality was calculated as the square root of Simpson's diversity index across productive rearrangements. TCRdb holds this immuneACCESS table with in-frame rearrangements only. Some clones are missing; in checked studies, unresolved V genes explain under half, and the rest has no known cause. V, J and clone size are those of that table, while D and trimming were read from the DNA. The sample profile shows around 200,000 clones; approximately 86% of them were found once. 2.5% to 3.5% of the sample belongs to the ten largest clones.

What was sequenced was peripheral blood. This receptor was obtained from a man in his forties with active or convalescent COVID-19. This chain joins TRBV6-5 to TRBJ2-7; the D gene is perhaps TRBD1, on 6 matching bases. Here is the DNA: TGTGCCAGCAGTTACGCACAGGGACACTACGAGCAGTACTTC. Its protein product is CASSYAQGHYEQYF.